A selection of T cell receptor beta chains follows, all from one sample in a study of technical replicates of blood from a few donors. TCRdb's table, derived via immunoSEQ multiplex PCR, lists solely in-frame clones and lacks some. The table lists approximately 100,000 clones, nearly 96% of them singletons. The sample consisted of T cells isolated from PBMCs. These receptors all stem from a human donor in good health. Each CDR3 is given with its conserved first and last residue. Each record gives: V gene, clone size, CDR3 length, J gene, D gene, CDR3 protein. The D gene is left open where the match is weak. Clone size is stated in some rows and not others, as once, few, many or a class when expanded.

>TRBV7-9|.|17|TRBJ2-7|.
CASSFGAGQSPSYEQYF
>TRBV5-8|.|14|TRBJ2-3|.
CASSFPGSTDTQYF
>TRBV9|.|15|TRBJ2-1|.
CASSVDVASYNEQFF
>TRBV7-6|.|15|TRBJ2-1|.
CASSGLRGKYNEQFF
>TRBV13|.|15|TRBJ2-3|TRBD2
CASSLAGGQTDTQYF
>TRBV28|.|14|TRBJ2-2|.
CASILTIGTGELFF
>TRBV19|.|17|TRBJ2-7|TRBD1
CASIRTGTHENPYEQYF
>TRBV30|.|12|TRBJ2-5|.
CAWNGQRETQYF
>TRBV4-2|.|16|TRBJ2-1|.
CASSFNWGSSYNEQFF
>TRBV6-1|.|17|TRBJ2-1|TRBD1
CASSAYYRTTGENEQFF
>TRBV27|.|13|TRBJ2-5|.
CASSFSVLETQYF
>TRBV6-1|.|15|TRBJ2-1|.
CASSRDWDSYSEQFF
>TRBV6-5|.|15|TRBJ2-1|.
CASRRTALRGNEQFF
>TRBV2|.|16|TRBJ1-4|TRBD1
CASLLGWTGPNEKLFF
>TRBV7-8|.|15|TRBJ2-3|.
CASRGLGGLTDTQYF
>TRBV5-1|.|16|TRBJ2-2|.
CASSLQGPANTGELFF
>TRBV29-1|once|14|TRBJ1-5|TRBD1
CSVATGASDQPQHF
>TRBV4-1|once|16|TRBJ1-4|TRBD1
CASSQDPRGPSEKLFF
>TRBV5-1|.|15|TRBJ1-1|.
CASRGSVGGRAEAFF
>TRBV15|.|14|TRBJ2-3|.
CATSSLVTADTQYF
>TRBV7-9|.|15|TRBJ1-2|.
CASSFGGGVDYGYTF
>TRBV27|.|14|TRBJ2-5|TRBD1
CASSLAGQGETQYF
>TRBV6-1|once|11|TRBJ2-7|.
CATDSSYEQYF
>TRBV2|.|15|TRBJ2-1|TRBD1
CASRLDRGPYNEQFF
>TRBV18|.|16|TRBJ1-1|TRBD1
CASSPQTGGGHTEAFF
>TRBV10-3|.|14|TRBJ2-1|TRBD2
CAIRLAGESAEQFF
>TRBV10-2|once|15|TRBJ2-3|.
CASSKQGISTDTQYF
>TRBV9|.|15|TRBJ1-2|.
CASSVSVGTQRGYTF
>TRBV19|.|13|TRBJ2-5|.
CASSIRGPETQYF
>TRBV30|.|12|TRBJ2-3|.
CAWSPNGRKQYF
>TRBV10-3|few|15|TRBJ1-1|.
CAISEGPSGNTEAFF
>TRBV29-1|.|14|TRBJ2-5|TRBD2
CSVVGSGTQETQYF
>TRBV6-5|.|15|TRBJ1-4|TRBD1
CASTRTGGKHEKLFF
>TRBV7-8|.|16|TRBJ2-1|.
CASSPMISRSYNEQFF
>TRBV7-3|.|15|TRBJ2-2|TRBD2
CASSPGTRTTGELFF
>TRBV6-6|.|14|TRBJ2-5|.
CASSYTTAGETQYF
>TRBV7-2|.|15|TRBJ1-1|TRBD1
CASSLQGAEYTEAFF
>TRBV10-3|.|14|TRBJ2-7|.
CAISESQGPYEQYF
>TRBV29-1|.|12|TRBJ1-4|TRBD1
CSVVALTGGLFF
>TRBV15|once|14|TRBJ1-2|.
CATSRAKGRGGYTF
>TRBV5-1|.|16|TRBJ2-5|TRBD2
CASSPGLAGGQETQYF
>TRBV12-5|.|15|TRBJ1-5|TRBD1
CASGFGQGIHQPQHF
>TRBV18|.|16|TRBJ2-1|.
CASSPMDSVLYNEQFF
>TRBV15|once|15|TRBJ2-7|TRBD2
CATSSRTSHPYEQYF
>TRBV19|.|13|TRBJ2-1|TRBD2
CASIGLAYNEQFF
>TRBV2|.|12|TRBJ2-7|.
CASSATSDEQYF
>TRBV30|.|14|TRBJ2-3|TRBD2
CAWERGGSEDTQYF
>TRBV15|.|15|TRBJ2-3|TRBD2
CATSRGLAGTDTQYF